This T cell receptor (beta chain) was sequenced during a study of identical twins. Germline V lookup: CDR1 SGHRS, CDR2 YFSETQ. The CDR3 is 15 amino acids. V shed 4 bases and J shed 8 bases, with 19 bases lying between them. TCRdb recomputed calls from the 5' RACE reads with MiXCR, one row per CDR3 protein. The sample has some 710,000 distinct CDR3 sequences; 6% to 6.5% are singletons. This clonotype was seen many times. This TCR derives from a man between 18 and 29 years old in good health. The material sequenced was naive T cells sorted from blood. The J gene is TRBJ2-4, the V gene TRBV5-1; weak D call: TRBD2 (6 bases). CDR3 DNA: TGCGCCAGCAGCAGCGATACTAGCCAAAAATACATTCAGTACTTC. Amino acid sequence: CASSSDTSQKYIQYF.